This TCR beta chain was identified during a study of OX40 agonist ivuxolimab in advanced cancers. Study results and caveats: Some of the nonresponding patients also showed low levels of normalized T-cell clonal expansion.

Details on this clone: Its specificity is unknown.

Here immunoSEQ multiplex PCR was the method, and the copy in TCRdb shows in-frame clones only, minus some. In the table there are about 46,000 clones, approximately 80% of which are singletons. Researchers took blood at baseline, on cycle 4 day 1, and on cycle 7 day 1. This clonotype was obtained from an adult with an advanced solid tumor such as melanoma, head and neck, liver or kidney cancer. The sequenced sample was CD4+ or CD8+ T cells sorted from blood, obtained in a trial of the OX40 agonist ivuxolimab.

The CDR3, as DNA: TGTGCCAGCAGTGGGGGGGGGTTGAACACTGAAGCTTTCTTT. Translated, it gives CASSGGGLNTEAFF. The J gene is TRBJ1-1, the V gene TRBV28, with a possible D match to TRBD1 (5 bases). Germline V gene data show CDR1 as MDHEN and CDR2 as SYDVKM. The CDR3 contains 14 residues. With 5 bases removed from V and 0 bases from J, the gap between germline ends came to 10 bases.